The clone carrying this T cell receptor (beta chain) was counted at least ten times. Its specificity is unknown. The data were taken from a study of T cell repertoires in cytomegalovirus infection. Background on the study: It was the public TCR beta signatures that indicated both CMV infection and matching HLA type.

The CDR3 has 14 amino acids. The germline V gene has CDR1 SGHTA and CDR2 FQGNSA. V was pared by 2 bases and J by 5 bases, with 5 bases of the junction left unmatched. Whole-study findings and limits: Ex vivo responses were dominated by HLA-C-restricted CMV-specific TCR beta clonotypes.

MiXCR, run by TCRdb on the reads, gives a single entry per CDR3 protein. The data hold about 450,000 distinct CDR3 sequences, with roughly 30% observed a single time. The V gene is TRBV7-2, the J gene TRBJ2-7, with 8 bases identical to TRBD1. The source of this sequence is a human donor in good health (CMV status not recorded). Some clones in this sample may be carry-over from other donors' samples. The specimen was PBMCs. The CDR3 nucleotides are TGTGCCAGCAGCTTACGCAGGGGGCTTAACGAGCAGTACTTC. Translation gives CASSLRRGLNEQYF. Filled out from reference TRBV7-2 and TRBJ2-7, the complete variable domain reads GAGVSQSPSNKVTEKGKDVELRCDPISGHTALYWYRQSLGQGLEFLIYFQGNSAPDKSGLPSDRFSAERTGGSVSTLTIQRTQQEDSAVYLCASSLRRGLNEQYFGPGTRLTVT.